The clone carrying this T cell receptor (beta chain) was seen at least ten times. Its antigen remains unknown. The data were taken from a study of CD8 T cells in ankylosing spondylitis. The study, taken as a whole, reports: Blood of patients with ankylosing spondylitis appeared to be characterized by a TCR beta motif of several highly homologous variants. Prior work had noted some motif variants in reactive arthritis blood and synovial fluid.

Using quantitative 5'-RACE with molecular barcodes, the authors made TCR beta libraries. Via MiXCR, TCRdb re-called the 5' RACE reads, giving one row per CDR3 protein. The profile shows about 240,000 distinct CDR3 sequences, around 7.8% of them singletons. This CDR3 is 15 amino acids long. V dropped 7 bases and J dropped 0 bases, with 13 bases sitting between them. CDR1 is LNHDA and CDR2 is SQIVND in the germline V gene (reference sequence). This chain connects TRBV19 to TRBJ1-5; no reliable D call. The clonotype was recovered from a male donor with ankylosing spondylitis or in good health (not recorded which). Sequencing used blood, either unsorted or a sorted T cell fraction (not recorded which). In DNA form, the CDR3 reads TGTGCCAGTAATGTGGGAGGGTATAGCAATCAGCCCCAGCATTTT. Translated: CASNVGGYSNQPQHF.